Below, one T cell receptor (beta chain) is given with its context. In this sample, this clone turned up a few times. The antigen it recognizes is unknown. The sample holds no much larger clone one base away, and base qualities are not on file. This sample is part of a study of technical replicates of blood from a few donors (dated by TCRdb to the late 2010s). The receptor library was made with the immunoSEQ multiplex PCR assay. Drawn from immuneACCESS, this table holds only the in-frame rearrangements with V and J called that TCRdb kept. Clones are partly lost; checked studies trace under half to an unresolved V gene and leave the rest unexplained. The sample has under 100,000 clones on record, 85% to 95% of them singletons. The top ten constitute about 0.27% of the sample. The CDR3 runs 9 residues from the cysteine to the phenylalanine. CDR3 DNA only is kept here, 27 bases in frame from base 1.

The V gene is TRBV21-1 and the J gene is TRBJ2-7; the DNA was not compared with TRBD1, the D call given in the table. TRBV21-1 counts as a pseudogene. The sample was T cells isolated from PBMCs. This receptor was obtained from a human donor in good health. At the DNA level, the sequence is TGTGCCATTACATACGAGCAGTACTTC. This is translated as CAITYEQYF.